One sample yielded the 2 T cell receptor beta chains listed below, sequenced in a study of blood T cells in healthy people across ages. Primed by a sample-barcoded 5' primer and a J-beta primer mix, a second PCR proceeded for 7 to 11 cycles. One entry per CDR3 protein results from TCRdb running MiXCR on the 5' RACE reads. In the table there are approximately 1.5 million distinct CDR3 sequences, under 55% of which are singletons. The sequenced sample consisted of blood. These receptors were obtained from a woman under 30 in good health.

The genes are TRBV2 and TRBJ2-1; maybe TRBD2 (7 bases). Germline assignment: CDR1 SNHLY and CDR2 FYNNEI. This CDR3 is 16 amino acids long. V was clipped by 5 bases and J by 7 bases, with 21 bases between them. CDR3 nucleotides: TGTGCCAGCAGTCCCCCCCGGGGGGCTATCGGGAATGAGCAGTTCTTC. Encoded protein: CASSPPRGAIGNEQFF. Complete variable domain (other parts from reference TRBV2 and TRBJ2-1): EPEVTQTPSHQVTQMGQEVILRCVPISNHLYFYWYRQILGQKVEFLVSFYNNEISEKSEIFDDQFSVERPDGSNFTLKIRSTKLEDSAMYFCASSPPRGAIGNEQFFGPGTRLTVL.

V gene TRBV20-1 combines with J gene TRBJ2-3; a weak D match, TRBD2 (6 bases). The CDR3 extends over 12 amino acids. Germline V gene data show CDR1 as DFQATT and CDR2 as SNEGSKA (reference sequence). V was cut by 4 bases and J by 4 bases, with 9 bases left in between. CDR3 region: CSATPGADTQYF. In DNA, the CDR3 is TGCAGTGCTACCCCGGGGGCAGATACGCAGTATTTT.